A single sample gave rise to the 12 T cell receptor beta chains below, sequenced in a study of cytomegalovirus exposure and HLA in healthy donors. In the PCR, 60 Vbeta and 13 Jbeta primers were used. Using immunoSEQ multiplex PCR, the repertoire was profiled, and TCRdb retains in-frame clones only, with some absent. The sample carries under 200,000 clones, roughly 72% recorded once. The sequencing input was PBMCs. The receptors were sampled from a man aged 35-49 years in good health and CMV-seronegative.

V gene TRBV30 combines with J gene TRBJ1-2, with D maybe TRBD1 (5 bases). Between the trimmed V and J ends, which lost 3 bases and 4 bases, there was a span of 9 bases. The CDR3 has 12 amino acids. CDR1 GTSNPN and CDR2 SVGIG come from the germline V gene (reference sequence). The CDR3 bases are TGTGCCTGGAGCGGGGGAACCTATGGCTACACCTTC. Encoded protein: CAWSGGTYGYTF.

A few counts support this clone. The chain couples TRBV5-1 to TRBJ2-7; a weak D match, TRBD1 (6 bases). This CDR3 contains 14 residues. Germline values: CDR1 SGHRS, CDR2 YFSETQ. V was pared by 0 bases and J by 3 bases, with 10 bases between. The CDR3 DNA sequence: TGCGCCAGCAGCTTGGGGGGGACAAACTACGAGCAGTACTTC. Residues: CASSLGGTNYEQYF.

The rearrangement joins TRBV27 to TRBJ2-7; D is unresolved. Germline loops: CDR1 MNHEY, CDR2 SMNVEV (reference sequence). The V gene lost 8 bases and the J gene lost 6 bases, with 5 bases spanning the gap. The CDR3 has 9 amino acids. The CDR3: CASPSEQYF. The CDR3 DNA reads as TGTGCCAGCCCTAGCGAGCAGTACTTC.

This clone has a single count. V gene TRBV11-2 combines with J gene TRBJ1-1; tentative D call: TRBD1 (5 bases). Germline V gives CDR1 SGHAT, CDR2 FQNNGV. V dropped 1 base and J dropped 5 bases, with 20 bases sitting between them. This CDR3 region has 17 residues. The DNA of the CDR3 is TGTGCCAGCAGCTTAGTTGGTCAGGGAAAAGCGCTGACTGAAGCTTTCTTT. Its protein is CASSLVGQGKALTEAFF.

The CDR3 protein is CASSPRTGWEQYF. In DNA form, the CDR3 reads TGTGCCAGCAGTCCCAGGACGGGATGGGAGCAGTACTTC. The chain employs TRBV27 and TRBJ2-7; possibly TRBD2 for D (5 bases). The length of the CDR3 is 13 residues. Germline CDR1 MNHEY, CDR2 SMNVEV (reference sequence). Trimming took 5 bases from V and 7 from J, leaving 15 bases between them.

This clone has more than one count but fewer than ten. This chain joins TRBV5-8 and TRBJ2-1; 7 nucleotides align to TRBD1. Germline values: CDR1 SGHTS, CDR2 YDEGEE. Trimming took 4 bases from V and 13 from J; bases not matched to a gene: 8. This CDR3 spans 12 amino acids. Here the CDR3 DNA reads TGTGCCAGCAGCCCCGACAGGGTTGACCAGTTCTTC. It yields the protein CASSPDRVDQFF.

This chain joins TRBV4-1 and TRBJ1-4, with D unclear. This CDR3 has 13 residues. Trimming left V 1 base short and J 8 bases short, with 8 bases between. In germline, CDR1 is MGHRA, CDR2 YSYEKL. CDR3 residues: CASSQVLREKLFF. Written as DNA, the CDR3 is TGCGCCAGCAGCCAAGTCCTCAGGGAAAAACTGTTTTTT.

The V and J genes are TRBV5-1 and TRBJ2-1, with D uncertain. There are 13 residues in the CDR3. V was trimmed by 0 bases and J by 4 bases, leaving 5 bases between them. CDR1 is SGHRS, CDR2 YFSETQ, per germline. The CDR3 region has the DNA TGCGCCAGCAGCTTGGATCATTACAATGAGCAGTTCTTC. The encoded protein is CASSLDHYNEQFF.

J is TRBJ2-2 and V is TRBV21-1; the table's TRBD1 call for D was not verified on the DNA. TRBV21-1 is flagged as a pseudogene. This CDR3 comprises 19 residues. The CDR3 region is CASSKAHRGLKANTGELFF. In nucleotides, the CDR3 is TGTGCCAGCAGCAAAGCCCACAGGGGGCTTAAGGCGAACACCGGGGAGCTGTTTTTT.

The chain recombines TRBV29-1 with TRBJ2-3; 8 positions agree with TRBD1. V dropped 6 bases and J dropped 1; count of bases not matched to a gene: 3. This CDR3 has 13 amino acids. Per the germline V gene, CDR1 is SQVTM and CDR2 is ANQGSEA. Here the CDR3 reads CSVLTGGTDTQYF. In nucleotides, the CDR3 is TGCAGCGTCCTGACAGGGGGCACAGATACGCAGTATTTT.

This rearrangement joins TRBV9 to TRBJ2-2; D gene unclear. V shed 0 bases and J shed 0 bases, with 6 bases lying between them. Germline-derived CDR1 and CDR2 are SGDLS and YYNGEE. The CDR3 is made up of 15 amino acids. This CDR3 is CASSVVSANTGELFF. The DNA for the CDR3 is TGTGCCAGCAGCGTAGTCAGCGCGAACACCGGGGAGCTGTTTTTT.

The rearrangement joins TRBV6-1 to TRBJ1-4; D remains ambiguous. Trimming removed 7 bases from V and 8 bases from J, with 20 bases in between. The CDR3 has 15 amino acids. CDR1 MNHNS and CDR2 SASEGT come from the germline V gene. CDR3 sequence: CASTKKGLGDEKLFF. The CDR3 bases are TGTGCCAGCACCAAGAAGGGTTTGGGAGACGAAAAACTGTTTTTT.